The 18 T cell receptor beta chains below all came from one sample that was sequenced in a study of T cell responses to AZD1222 COVID-19 vaccine. Measured with immunoSEQ multiplex PCR; TCRdb has only the in-frame clones, and not every one. The repertoire includes under 200,000 clones, 80% to 90% of them detected once, and less than 3% sits in the top ten. Sequences were derived from peripheral blood, sampled on day 0 of MenACWY control vaccination. Source of these receptors: an adult in good health.

The V call is TRBV6-5, the J call TRBJ2-7; tentatively, D is TRBD2 (5 bases). Germline lookup yields CDR1 MNHEY and CDR2 SVGAGI. Trimming left V 5 bases short and J 2 bases short, with 10 bases between. This CDR3 comprises 13 residues. This CDR3 reads CASSTPGTYEQYF. CDR3 nucleotides: TGTGCCAGCAGTACCCCCGGGACCTACGAGCAGTACTTC.

This rearrangement joins TRBV6-4 to TRBJ2-3; maybe TRBD1 (6 bases). The germline gives CDR1 MRHNA, CDR2 SNTAGT. The CDR3 totals 14 residues. V gave up 6 bases and J gave up 1 base, with 11 bases separating them. The CDR3 coding sequence is TGTGCCAGCAGCCAACAGGGAGGCACAGATACGCAGTATTTT. It yields the protein CASSQQGGTDTQYF.

The chain couples TRBV7-3 to TRBJ2-7, with 7 bases lining up with TRBD1. The CDR3 runs 13 residues. The ends lost 4 bases at V and 1 base at J; junction bases unmatched: 1. CDR1 is SGHTA, CDR2 FQGTGA, per germline. The CDR3 is CASSWGQSYEQYF. CDR3 coding DNA: TGTGCCAGCAGCTGGGGACAGTCCTACGAGCAGTACTTC.

CDR3 amino acids: CASSPLNEQYF. The CDR3 DNA reads as TGTGCCAGCAGCCCCCTCAACGAGCAGTACTTC. The chain links TRBV7-2 to TRBJ2-7; the D is unclear. This CDR3 spans 11 amino acids. In germline, CDR1 is SGHTA, CDR2 FQGNSA. V shed 5 bases and J shed 5 bases, with 7 bases lying between them. The entire variable domain, with the rest obtained from reference TRBV7-2 and TRBJ2-7, is as follows: GAGVSQSPSNKVTEKGKDVELRCDPISGHTALYWYRQSLGQGLEFLIYFQGNSAPDKSGLPSDRFSAERTGGSVSTLTIQRTQQEDSAVYLCASSPLNEQYFGPGTRLTVT.

The chain is built from TRBV7-8 and TRBJ2-7; no firm D call. Germline V gene data show CDR1 as SGHVS and CDR2 as FQNEAQ. The CDR3 is 13 residues long. V dropped 2 bases and J dropped 5 bases, with 10 bases sitting between them. The CDR3 reads CASSLIRAHEQYF. The CDR3 region has the DNA TGTGCCAGCAGCTTAATCCGGGCCCACGAGCAGTACTTC.

V is TRBV21-1 and J is TRBJ2-7; the D call of TRBD2 is as the table states it, not checked on the DNA. TRBV21-1 is a pseudogene. The CDR3 loop spans 14 amino acids. For the CDR3, the DNA is TGTGCCAGCATCCCTCCCGGGAGGGCGGACGAGCAGTACTTC. Its protein is CASIPPGRADEQYF.

The DNA for the CDR3 is TGTGCCAGCCCGGGACTAGCGGGGGCTGAGCAGTTCTTC. It translates to CASPGLAGAEQFF. The rearrangement joins TRBV6-5 to TRBJ2-1, with 14 bases aligning to TRBD2. J lost 9 bases, V lost 8 bases, and 3 bases had no gene match. The CDR3 is 13 residues long. The V gene's germline CDR1 is MNHEY and CDR2 SVGAGI.

This chain joins TRBV19 and TRBJ2-4, with 7 positions matching TRBD2. Germline CDR1 reads LNHDA; CDR2 reads SQIVND (reference sequence). The CDR3 runs to 15 residues. The J segment lost 3 bases and the V segment lost 3 bases, leaving 5 bases of the junction unmatched. The CDR3 sequence is CASSIGGGGKNIQYF. The CDR3 coding sequence is TGTGCCAGTAGTATCGGTGGCGGGGGCAAAAACATTCAGTACTTC.

The gene calls are TRBV4-2 and TRBJ2-1, with 10 bases aligning to TRBD2. The germline V gene encodes CDR1 LGHNA and CDR2 YNFKEQ. CDR3 size: 15 residues. After removal of 6 bases from V and 8 bases from J, the junction contained 10 bases not matched to a gene. CDR3 sequence reads: CASRVERGGRDEQFF. The CDR3 region has the DNA TGTGCCAGCAGGGTTGAGCGGGGGGGCCGTGATGAGCAGTTCTTC.

This chain joins TRBV5-6 and TRBJ1-5, with TRBD1 identical over 10 bases. This CDR3 is built from 16 residues. The germline CDR1 and CDR2 sequences are SGHDT and YYEEEE. Unmatched junction bases numbered 10, after V lost 3 bases and J lost 7 bases. The CDR3 is CASSSHLDRGGQPQHF. CDR3 nucleotides: TGTGCCAGCAGCTCTCACCTGGACAGGGGGGGACAGCCCCAGCATTTT.

The rearrangement links TRBV21-1 to TRBJ2-3. TRBV21-1 is noted as a pseudogene. The CDR3 length is 18 residues. This CDR3 reads CASSNLKGSDRPTDTQYF. CDR3 DNA sequence: TGTGCCAGCAGCAACCTGAAGGGCTCGGACCGACCCACAGATACGCAGTATTTT.

The chain uses TRBV3-1 (or the pseudogene TRBV3-2) and TRBJ1-2; D is perhaps TRBD1 (5 bases). Per the germline V gene, CDR1 is LGHDT and CDR2 is YNNKEL (reference sequence). CDR3 size: 14 residues. Trimming left V 0 bases short and J 1 base short, with 6 bases between. CDR3 amino acids: CASSQEGLNYGYTF. The CDR3 nucleotides read TGTGCCAGCAGCCAAGAGGGACTTAACTATGGCTACACCTTC.

V gene TRBV27 combines with J gene TRBJ1-5; D is unresolved. The CDR3 covers 14 residues. Trimming shortened V by 6 bases and J by 2 bases, and 11 bases separated the two germline ends. Germline V lookup: CDR1 MNHEY, CDR2 SMNVEV (reference sequence). In DNA form, the CDR3 reads TGTGCCAGCAGGAAGAGATTAGGCAATCAGCCCCAGCATTTT. It encodes CASRKRLGNQPQHF.

This chain joins TRBV7-2 and TRBJ2-5; 8 bases agree with TRBD2. This CDR3 comprises 13 residues. Trimming at V came to 5 bases and at J to 5 bases, leaving 4 bases not matched to a gene. Germline CDR1 reads SGHTA; CDR2 reads FQGNSA. The CDR3 DNA is TGTGCCAGCAGCCCGGGGGGGGCTGAGACCCAGTACTTC. Translated, it gives CASSPGGAETQYF.

The chain uses TRBV28 and TRBJ2-2, with TRBD2 identical over 8 bases. The CDR3 contains 17 residues. Germline loops: CDR1 MDHEN, CDR2 SYDVKM. V trimming: 1 base; J trimming: 0 bases; junction bases outside the gene matches: 4. CDR3 loop: CASSLFAGGPNTGELFF. The CDR3 DNA reads as TGTGCCAGCAGTTTATTCGCGGGGGGACCGAACACCGGGGAGCTGTTTTTT.

The V call is TRBV25-1, the J call TRBJ1-1, with TRBD1 as a possible D gene (6 bases). The CDR3 covers 17 residues. In germline, CDR1 is MGHDK, CDR2 SYGVNS. The V end lost 1 base, the J end lost 1 base, and 16 bases lay between the germline ends. This CDR3 reads CASSEFRTDTPNTEAFF. The CDR3 nucleotides read TGTGCCAGCAGTGAATTTAGGACAGATACTCCGAACACTGAAGCTTTCTTT.

The CDR3 loop reads CASSLDRGYNEQFF. The CDR3, as DNA: TGTGCCAGCAGCTTAGACAGGGGCTACAATGAGCAGTTCTTC. The chain combines TRBV5-5 with TRBJ2-1; TRBD1 aligns across 8 bases. The CDR3 is 14 amino acids. The germline V gene has CDR1 SGHKS and CDR2 YYEKEE (reference sequence). With V trimmed by 2 bases and J by 3 bases, 1 base remained unmatched.

This clone showed up just once. The chain uses TRBV29-1 and TRBJ2-1; D possibly corresponds to TRBD1 (6 bases). This CDR3 comprises 15 residues. Trimming took 5 bases from V and 7 from J, leaving 21 bases between them. CDR1 is SQVTM, CDR2 ANQGSEA, per germline. The CDR3 reads CSVMGQMVRRNEQFF. The CDR3 DNA is TGCAGCGTTATGGGACAAATGGTACGGAGGAATGAGCAGTTCTTC.